This entry concerns a single TCR beta chain. Study processing details: Reference gene primer amplification gave estimated nucleated cell counts. Method: immunoSEQ multiplex PCR; TCRdb's copy keeps in-frame clones and lacks some. That table supplies the V and J calls and clone size; D and trimming were determined from the DNA. The table has 100,000 to 150,000 clones, about 80% seen once. The record originates from a study of blood T cell repertoires in COVID-19. Turning to the study itself: The United States, Italy and Spain provided the acute and convalescent COVID-19 samples. PBMCs, B-cell-depleted T cells, or T cells were the source of the cDNA or gDNA that made up the material.

The germline V gene encodes CDR1 MDHEN and CDR2 SYDVKM. The CDR3 runs 15 residues. V dropped 5 bases and J dropped 2; count of bases not matched to a gene: 7. The chain is built from TRBV28 and TRBJ2-7, with TRBD1 matching 9 bases. The sequence was obtained from a human donor in a cohort sampled during active COVID-19. Sequenced: peripheral blood. CDR3 sequence reads: CASSLPTGGAYEQYF. The CDR3 nucleotides are TGTGCCAGCAGTCTCCCGACAGGGGGGGCCTACGAGCAGTACTTC.